Listed below are T cell receptor beta chains from one sample, sequenced in a study of T cell responses to AZD1222 COVID-19 vaccine. TCRdb's table, derived via immunoSEQ multiplex PCR, lists solely in-frame clones and lacks some. The data contain some 150,000 clones, 90% of them singletons. Sample: peripheral blood, taken on day 0 of AZD1222 vaccination. The receptors come from an adult in good health. Both conserved end residues are part of each CDR3. D genes are given only for firm matches. Some rows have no size entry. The others give once, few or many, or a class for an expanded clone.

clone_size | d_call | j_call | v_call | cdr3_aa | cdr3_nt
NA | NA | TRBJ1-1 | TRBV3-1/TRBV3-2 | CASSQDRINTEAFF | TGTGCCAGCAGCCAAGACAGGATAAACACTGAAGCTTTCTTT
NA | NA | TRBJ2-1 | TRBV19 | CASRDPIPPHNEQFF | TGTGCCAGTAGGGACCCCATCCCCCCCCATAATGAGCAGTTCTTC
NA | NA | TRBJ1-1 | TRBV27 | CASTNPGGTEAFF | TGTGCCAGCACCAATCCCGGGGGGACTGAAGCTTTCTTT
NA | TRBD2 | TRBJ2-1 | TRBV7-9 | CAGITSGNEQFF | TGTGCCGGGATTACTAGCGGCAATGAGCAGTTCTTC
once | TRBD2 | TRBJ2-3 | TRBV28 | CASSLPTSGSPDTQYF | TGTGCCAGCAGTTTACCGACTAGCGGGAGCCCAGATACGCAGTATTTT
NA | NA | TRBJ2-3 | TRBV4-3 | CASSQLDWSKDTQYF | TGCGCCAGCAGCCAACTGGACTGGAGCAAAGATACGCAGTATTTT
NA | NA | TRBJ2-3 | TRBV19 | CASSPSSVFFTDTQYF | TGTGCCAGTAGTCCCTCTAGCGTGTTCTTCACAGATACGCAGTATTTT
NA | TRBD1 | TRBJ2-7 | TRBV6-5 | CASSKTGTDTYEQYF | TGTGCCAGCAGTAAAACCGGGACAGACACCTACGAGCAGTACTTC
few | TRBD1 | TRBJ2-5 | TRBV11-2 | CASSLGSGGPQETQYF | TGTGCCAGCAGCTTAGGGTCAGGGGGCCCACAAGAGACCCAGTACTTC
NA | TRBD1 | TRBJ1-1 | TRBV28 | CASNRGRLYGTEAFF | TGTGCCAGCAACAGGGGAAGGTTGTATGGCACTGAAGCTTTCTTT
NA | NA | TRBJ2-4 | TRBV6-2/TRBV6-3 | CASSFRQNQNIQYF | TGTGCCAGCAGTTTCCGACAGAACCAAAACATTCAGTACTTC
NA | NA | TRBJ2-7 | TRBV9 | CASSVGLETYEQYF | TGTGCCAGCAGCGTAGGCTTAGAAACCTACGAGCAGTACTTC
NA | NA | TRBJ1-1 | TRBV29-1 | CSVEAGSEAFF | TGCAGCGTTGAGGCAGGTAGTGAAGCTTTCTTT
NA | NA | TRBJ2-7 | TRBV6-5 | CASSYLSGTSPYEQYF | TGTGCCAGCAGTTACTTGTCGGGGACTTCCCCCTACGAGCAGTACTTC
NA | NA | TRBJ1-5 | TRBV12-3/TRBV12-4 | CASSDGMRQPQHF | TGTGCCAGCAGCGATGGAATGAGGCAGCCCCAGCATTTT
NA | NA | TRBJ2-2 | TRBV9 | CASRSDHTGELFF | TGTGCCAGCAGGTCGGACCACACCGGGGAGCTGTTTTTT
NA | NA | TRBJ2-5 | TRBV28 | CASRSWGVGETQYF | TGTGCCAGCAGATCCTGGGGGGTTGGAGAGACCCAGTACTTC
NA | NA | TRBJ1-2 | TRBV15 | CATSRVWQLKYGYTF | TGTGCCACCAGCAGAGTTTGGCAGTTAAAGTATGGCTACACCTTC
NA | NA | TRBJ1-2 | TRBV27 | CASGPGGAYGYTF | TGTGCCAGCGGTCCTGGGGGCGCCTATGGCTACACCTTC
NA | NA | TRBJ2-1 | TRBV28 | CASSIIGTYNEQFF | TGTGCCAGCAGCATCATAGGGACTTACAATGAGCAGTTCTTC
NA | TRBD1 | TRBJ2-1 | TRBV6-2/TRBV6-3 | CASNPIGTVFYNEQFF | TGTGCCAGCAACCCGATCGGGACAGTTTTCTACAATGAGCAGTTCTTC
NA | NA | TRBJ1-6 | TRBV7-9 | CASSLEVPGALHF | TGTGCCAGCAGCTTAGAGGTCCCCGGGGCCCTCCACTTT
once | NA | TRBJ1-6 | TRBV6-6 | CASSLSQGYNSPLHF | TGTGCCAGCAGTTTATCCCAGGGATATAATTCACCCCTCCACTTT
NA | NA | TRBJ2-5 | TRBV5-1 | CASSLADQNGETQYF | TGCGCCAGCAGCTTGGCTGACCAAAACGGAGAGACCCAGTACTTC
once | NA | TRBJ2-7 | TRBV10-3 | CASSLGSYEQYF | TGTGCCAGCTCCCTGGGGAGCTACGAGCAGTACTTC
NA | NA | TRBJ2-5 | TRBV3-1/TRBV3-2 | CASSLTMKETQYF | TGTGCCAGCAGCCTCACCATGAAAGAGACCCAGTACTTC
NA | TRBD1 | TRBJ1-3 | TRBV7-8 | CASSLASGTGRGNTIYF | TGTGCCAGCAGCTTAGCGTCTGGGACAGGGAGAGGGAACACCATATATTTT
NA | TRBD2 | TRBJ2-5 | TRBV10-3 | CAARPSGGRANRETQYF | TGTGCCGCCCGTCCGTCTGGGGGGAGGGCTAATAGAGAGACCCAGTACTTC
few | NA | TRBJ2-4 | TRBV29-1 | CSGGDSGIQYF | TGCAGCGGCGGAGATAGCGGCATTCAGTACTTC
once | NA | TRBJ1-6 | TRBV2 | CASSPQSSYNSPLHF | TGTGCCAGCAGTCCCCAAAGCTCCTATAATTCACCCCTCCACTTT